This T cell receptor beta chain emerged from a study of blood T cell repertoires in COVID-19. Study summary: Samples of COVID-19 (acute and convalescent) were obtained from the United States, Italy and Spain. Sources were T cells, B-cell-depleted T cells, or PBMCs; the material itself was cDNA or gDNA.

CDR1 and CDR2 (germline): SGHRS, YFSETQ. The CDR3 contains 15 residues. The ends lost 2 bases at V and 8 bases at J; junction bases unmatched: 8. Original processing methods: Amplification with reference gene primers provided the estimates of nucleated cell counts. Assay: immunoSEQ multiplex PCR; the TCRdb copy retains only in-frame clones and omits some. V, J and clone size derive from that table, while D and trimming were established from the DNA sequence. The sample includes under 14,000 clones, around 80% of them seen just once. This clonotype was obtained from a man aged 70-80 years with active COVID-19. The sequencing sample was made of peripheral blood. V and J are TRBV5-1 and TRBJ1-4, with 8 bases aligning to TRBD1. Here the CDR3 DNA reads TGCGCCAGCAGCTTATCCACAGGGGGAGGAGAAAAACTGTTTTTT. It specifies CASSLSTGGGEKLFF.